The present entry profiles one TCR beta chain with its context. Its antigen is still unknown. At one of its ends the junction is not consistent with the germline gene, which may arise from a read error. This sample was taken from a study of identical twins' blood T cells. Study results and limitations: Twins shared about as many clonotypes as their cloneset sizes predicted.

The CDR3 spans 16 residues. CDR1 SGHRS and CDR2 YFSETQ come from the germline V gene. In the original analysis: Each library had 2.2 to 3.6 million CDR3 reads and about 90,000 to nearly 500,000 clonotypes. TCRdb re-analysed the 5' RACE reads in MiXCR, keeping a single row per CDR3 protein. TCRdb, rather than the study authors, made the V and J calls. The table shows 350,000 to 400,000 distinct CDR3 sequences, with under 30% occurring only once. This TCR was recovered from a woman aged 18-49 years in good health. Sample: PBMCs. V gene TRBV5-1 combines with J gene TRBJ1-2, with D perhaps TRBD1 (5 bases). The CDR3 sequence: CAGSLAPVTGEHGYTF. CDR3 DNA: TGCGCCGGCAGCTTGGCTCCCGTTACAGGAGAACATGGCTACACCTTC.